The source of this T cell receptor (beta chain) is a study of read filtering for tumor transcriptome and immune sequencing (dated by TCRdb to 2019 to 2021). The study in broad terms: Of the patients in the cohort, some 17 were male and around 14 were female, and their mean age was 65.9 years, with a range of about 40 to 85. By revised international staging, roughly 8 patients were R-ISS I, about 16 were R-ISS II and roughly seven were R-ISS III. One of the main goals was to work out a read-filtering strategy for immune repertoire data, in particular whether clonotypes backed by only a single read should be removed. TCR-region mapped reads per sample ranged from about 4 to 10.27 million with IR-seq versus only about 85 to 1273 with RNA-seq. TCR repertoires obtained by targeted immune repertoire sequencing and by bulk whole-transcriptome sequencing performed on the same bone marrow samples were compared. Whole-transcriptome libraries were prepared with the TruSeq RNA Access Library Prep Kit after DNase treatment. The full study reports these points: When single-read clonotypes were removed, the proportions of shared clonotypes in IR-seq and RNA-seq correlated more strongly. The sorted CD138-negative fraction was a mixed bone marrow immune population, not purified T cells. Single-read clonotypes made up about 80% of clonotypes but only approximately 4% of total reads in IR-seq, compared with roughly 70% of clonotypes and roughly 45% of reads in RNA-seq. Clonotypes were captured by IR-seq at much higher depth and more reliably than by RNA-seq, and smaller IR-seq throughput was sufficient for identification of most shared clonotypes.

TCR libraries were constructed from 400 to 500 ng RNA using the Immunoverse kit, and molecular barcoded adaptors covering alpha/delta and beta/gamma chains were employed. TCR library preparation used the same RNA that was used for transcriptome sequencing. An Illumina HiSeq 4000 with 2 x 150 cycles was used to sequence the TCR libraries. The published analysis was carried out like this. MiXCR aligned TCR reads to human V, D, J and C references and assembled the aligned reads into CDR3 clonotypes, with quality filtering and error correction included. The tcR package in R was used to analyze clonotype counts and gene usage diversity. Raw mapping reads were checked after the RNA-seq reads had been mapped by STAR aligner version 2.5.3a onto the human GRCh37 genome. To test the effect of sequencing depth on detected clonotypes, IR-seq fastq files were randomly downsampled using Seqtk 1.3. TCRdb reran the public reads through fastp at Q25 and MiXCR, keeping productive beta chains. Each entry is one CDR3 protein sequence, shown with its most common DNA and genes. The authors' filters were not applied to this entry. The sample table shows about 57,000 distinct CDR3 sequences, and 20% to 25% are seen once. About 18% of the sample rests with the top ten.

Bone marrow was sampled from every patient at the time of active disease. Ficoll-Hypaque density gradient centrifugation was used to isolate bone marrow mononuclear cells. Myeloma plasma cells were removed and CD138-negative cells were obtained by negative selection following labeling with CD138 magnetic microbeads on a MACS separator. Flow cytometry with CD138 antibodies on an Attune NxT was used to check how pure the isolated cells were. Total RNA was extracted using TRIzol reagent and was quantified on a NanoDrop spectrophotometer. For each patient, paired RNA-seq and IR-seq were run on the CD138-negative bone marrow sample from that patient. The germline V gene specifies LGHNT as CDR1 and FRNRAP as CDR2. Including cysteine and phenylalanine, the CDR3 has 17 amino acids. CDR3 DNA is the only sequence kept; it has 51 bases, read in frame from the first base. The junction shows trimming of 3 bases on V and 2 bases on J, plus 19 bases between the germline ends.

This clonotype was seen repeatedly, ten times or more. Its antigen is not yet known. No quality values exist for individual bases; no much larger clone is one base distant. The specimen was a population of CD138-negative cells sorted from bone marrow. The cell subset or site label of this sample denotes: bone marrow mononuclear cells depleted of CD138+ plasma/myeloma cells by negative magnetic selection. The clonotype comes from a donor aged 40 or over with multiple myeloma. The rearrangement combines TRBV12-5 with TRBJ1-1; the D gene remains uncertain. CDR3 region: CASGFGGIINPNTEAFF. The nucleotide sequence is given as TGTGCTAGTGGTTTCGGAGGGATAATCAATCCCAACACTGAAGCTTTCTTT.